This TCR beta chain came from a study of T cell repertoires in cytomegalovirus infection. At the level of the study: Carrying CMV and the relevant HLA type showed in public TCR beta signatures. Study observations and caveats: Clonotype analysis showed dominance of the ex vivo response by HLA-C-restricted CMV-specific TCR beta clonotypes.

Concerning this clonotype: As yet, its antigen is unknown.

The CDR3 contains 13 residues. Germline CDR1 KGHSH, CDR2 LQKENI. V gave up 3 bases and J gave up 7 bases, with 12 bases separating them. TCRdb reprocessed the reads via MiXCR and lists one record per CDR3 protein. The sample consists of about 490,000 distinct CDR3 sequences, approximately 25% of them appearing once. The specimen sequenced was PBMCs. The rearrangement joins TRBV18 to TRBJ2-5; the D is unclear. The receptor was isolated from a human donor in good health (CMV status not recorded). Some clones in this sample may be carry-over from other donors' samples. CDR3 amino acids: CASSPPGGSTQYF. DNA for the CDR3: TGTGCCAGCTCACCCCCGGGTGGATCGACCCAGTACTTC.